This is a list of T cell receptor beta chains from one sample in a study of OX40 agonist ivuxolimab in advanced cancers. Assay used: immunoSEQ multiplex PCR; TCRdb lists only in-frame clones, some missing. The sample gives roughly 64,000 clones, around 84% of which show up once; roughly 5.2% is in the top ten. This specimen was CD4+ or CD8+ T cells sorted from blood, taken in a trial of the OX40 agonist ivuxolimab. The origin of the receptors is an adult with an advanced solid tumor such as melanoma, head and neck, liver or kidney cancer. Both conserved end residues are part of each CDR3. The D gene is left open where the match is weak. Clone size is shown for a subset of rows, as once, few, many or a class of expanded clone.

V gene	D gene	clone size	J gene	CDR3 protein	CDR3 DNA
TRBV2	.	few	TRBJ2-7	CASSEWQEQYF	TGTGCCAGCAGTGAATGGCAGGAGCAGTACTTC
TRBV6-5	.	once	TRBJ2-7	CASTGRMSYEQYF	TGTGCCAGCACTGGGAGGATGAGCTACGAGCAGTACTTC
TRBV5-1	TRBD2	few	TRBJ2-5	CASSAGTSGRQETQYF	TGCGCCAGCAGCGCGGGGACTAGCGGGAGGCAAGAGACCCAGTACTTC
TRBV15	.	.	TRBJ2-7	CATSRSAEGEPHHYEQYF	TGTGCCACCAGCAGATCCGCGGAAGGGGAGCCCCATCACTACGAGCAGTACTTC
TRBV6-1	.	.	TRBJ1-5	CASSEGANQPQHF	TGTGCCAGCAGTGAGGGGGCAAATCAGCCCCAGCATTTT
TRBV4-2	TRBD2	.	TRBJ2-7	CASSGVLAGAYEQYF	TGTGCCAGCAGCGGGGTGCTAGCGGGGGCCTACGAGCAGTACTTC
TRBV11-2	.	few	TRBJ1-6	CASSLHSPLHF	TGTGCCAGCAGCCTTCATTCACCCCTCCACTTT
TRBV5-1	.	.	TRBJ2-1	CASSLGDGTYNEQFF	TGCGCCAGCAGCTTGGGGGACGGCACCTACAATGAGCAGTTCTTC
TRBV7-2	.	.	TRBJ1-2	CASSPGTASYGYTF	TGTGCCAGCAGCCCGGGGACCGCGTCCTATGGCTACACCTTC
TRBV28	.	once	TRBJ2-3	CASSLGGAGTDTQYF	TGTGCCAGCAGTTTAGGGGGGGCGGGGACAGATACGCAGTATTTT
TRBV2	.	.	TRBJ1-1	CASSVQSLNTEAFF	TGTGCCAGCAGTGTTCAATCTCTGAACACTGAAGCTTTCTTT
TRBV4-1	TRBD2	once	TRBJ2-3	CASSQVGLAHTDTQYF	TGCGCCAGCAGCCAAGTAGGACTAGCGCACACAGATACGCAGTATTTT
TRBV14	TRBD1	few	TRBJ2-7	CASSPPGQGDEQYF	TGTGCCAGCAGCCCCCCGGGACAGGGGGACGAGCAGTACTTC
TRBV10-2	.	few	TRBJ1-5	CASSESSAGNQPQHF	TGCGCCAGCAGTGAGTCGTCGGCAGGCAATCAGCCCCAGCATTTT
TRBV7-9	.	few	TRBJ1-1	CASSLVSGKNTEAFF	TGTGCCAGCAGCTTAGTTTCGGGGAAGAACACTGAAGCTTTCTTT
TRBV5-4	.	.	TRBJ1-1	CASSFWGGDEAFF	TGTGCCAGCAGCTTTTGGGGGGGTGATGAAGCTTTCTTT
TRBV5-1	TRBD2	.	TRBJ2-1	CASSAGTSGRSSYNEQFF	TGCGCCAGCAGCGCGGGGACTAGCGGGAGGAGTTCCTACAATGAGCAGTTCTTC
TRBV19	.	.	TRBJ1-2	CASSISGEYGYTF	TGTGCCAGTAGTATTTCTGGGGAGTATGGCTACACCTTC
TRBV6-6	.	.	TRBJ2-7	CASSHRTGTNSYEQYF	TGTGCCAGCAGTCACCGGACCGGGACAAATTCCTACGAGCAGTACTTC
TRBV27	.	.	TRBJ2-7	CASSLTAGEQYF	TGTGCCAGCTCCTTGACAGCGGGCGAGCAGTACTTC
TRBV4-2	.	.	TRBJ2-7	CASSQLHAGTDSYEQYF	TGTGCCAGCAGCCAACTTCACGCCGGGACGGACTCCTACGAGCAGTACTTC
TRBV5-6	.	.	TRBJ1-1	CASSLDFSGGGGTEAFF	TGTGCCAGCAGCTTGGATTTTAGTGGGGGCGGAGGGACTGAAGCTTTCTTT
TRBV30	.	.	TRBJ2-2	CAWSPLSGELFF	TGTGCCTGGAGCCCCTTATCCGGGGAGCTGTTTTTT
TRBV4-3	.	.	TRBJ1-3	CASSQVTAGNGNTIYF	TGCGCCAGCAGCCAAGTAACTGCAGGCAATGGAAACACCATATATTTT
TRBV20-1	.	.	TRBJ2-1	CSANRVRQFF	TGCAGTGCAAATAGGGTTAGGCAGTTCTTC
TRBV10-2	TRBD1	few	TRBJ1-5	CASSTDRGDQPQHF	TGCGCCAGCAGTACCGACAGGGGCGATCAGCCCCAGCATTTT
TRBV5-1	.	.	TRBJ1-1	CASSLDRVVTAEAFF	TGCGCCAGCAGCTTGGACCGGGTGGTTACGGCTGAAGCTTTCTTT
TRBV6-6	TRBD2	.	TRBJ2-3	CASSYSAGGPPDTQYF	TGTGCCAGCAGTTACTCCGCGGGAGGGCCCCCAGATACGCAGTATTTT
TRBV6-5	TRBD2	.	TRBJ2-1	CASSTGLGNEQFF	TGTGCCAGCAGTACCGGACTAGGGAATGAGCAGTTCTTC
TRBV5-1	.	.	TRBJ2-5	CASSLGLAQETQYF	TGCGCCAGCAGCTTGGGGCTAGCTCAAGAGACCCAGTACTTC
TRBV5-4	.	.	TRBJ1-4	CASSDRQATNEKLFF	TGTGCCAGCAGCGACAGACAGGCAACTAATGAAAAACTGTTTTTT
TRBV7-2	.	.	TRBJ2-7	CASSLTQARAYEQYF	TGTGCCAGCAGCTTAACGCAGGCGCGCGCCTACGAGCAGTACTTC
TRBV5-1	.	.	TRBJ1-1	CASSFQGLGTEAFF	TGCGCCAGCAGCTTTCAGGGGCTTGGGACTGAAGCTTTCTTT
TRBV6-6	.	few	TRBJ1-5	CASSYTQGNQPQHF	TGTGCCAGCAGTTACACCCAGGGGAATCAGCCCCAGCATTTT
TRBV13	.	.	TRBJ1-1	CASSLQLNTEAFF	TGTGCCAGCAGCCTACAGTTGAACACTGAAGCTTTCTTT
TRBV5-4	TRBD2	.	TRBJ2-2	CASSLARGANTGELFF	TGTGCCAGCAGCTTGGCGCGGGGGGCCAACACCGGGGAGCTGTTTTTT
TRBV5-4	.	once	TRBJ1-4	CASSLPGRKKLFF	TGTGCCAGCAGCTTGCCGGGGAGGAAAAAACTGTTTTTT
TRBV7-8	.	.	TRBJ1-1	CASSPGLMNTEAFF	TGTGCCAGCAGCCCTGGACTCATGAACACTGAAGCTTTCTTT
TRBV6-1	.	.	TRBJ2-7	CASSVTEYEQYF	TGTGCCAGCAGTGTGACAGAGTACGAGCAGTACTTC
TRBV2	TRBD2	.	TRBJ2-1	CASSELVSSGSRDEQFF	TGTGCCAGCAGTGAACTGGTGTCTAGCGGGAGTAGAGATGAGCAGTTCTTC
TRBV30	.	.	TRBJ2-7	CAWKVGDVTYEQYF	TGTGCCTGGAAGGTAGGGGACGTTACCTACGAGCAGTACTTC
TRBV5-4	TRBD1	.	TRBJ1-1	CASSYGTGRTEAFF	TGTGCCAGCAGCTATGGGACAGGGAGGACTGAAGCTTTCTTT
TRBV14	.	.	TRBJ2-5	CASSQNQGGETQYF	TGTGCCAGCAGCCAAAACCAGGGTGGGGAGACCCAGTACTTC
TRBV27	.	.	TRBJ2-3	CASSLKGLWGRNTDTQYF	TGTGCCAGCAGTTTAAAAGGCTTATGGGGACGGAACACAGATACGCAGTATTTT
TRBV5-1	.	.	TRBJ2-2	CASSLGTIGNTGELFF	TGCGCCAGCAGCTTGGGGACTATCGGGAACACCGGGGAGCTGTTTTTT
TRBV7-8	TRBD2	.	TRBJ2-1	CASIKTSGGYGEQFF	TGTGCCAGCATCAAGACTAGCGGGGGCTATGGTGAGCAGTTCTTC
TRBV4-1	.	.	TRBJ2-6	CASSEPRGLGSGANVLTF	TGCGCCAGCAGCGAACCAAGAGGGCTTGGCTCTGGGGCCAACGTCCTGACTTTC
TRBV4-3	.	.	TRBJ1-1	CASSQVFSQRTEAFF	TGCGCCAGCAGCCAAGTTTTCAGCCAGAGGACTGAAGCTTTCTTT
TRBV27	.	.	TRBJ2-7	CASSLVSGLGSYEQYF	TGTGCCAGCAGTTTAGTATCGGGGTTGGGATCCTACGAGCAGTACTTC
TRBV6-1	.	.	TRBJ1-2	CASSEGSYGYTF	TGTGCCAGCAGTGAAGGGTCCTATGGCTACACCTTC
TRBV13	.	few	TRBJ2-3	CASSLEGLTADTQYF	TGTGCCAGCAGCTTAGAAGGACTTACCGCAGATACGCAGTATTTT
TRBV28	TRBD1	.	TRBJ1-1	CASSQGVGSIEAFF	TGTGCCAGCAGTCAGGGGGTCGGGTCAATAGAAGCTTTCTTT